The 28 T cell receptor beta chains below come from one sample, sequenced in a study of blood T cell repertoires in COVID-19. TCRdb keeps only in-frame clones here, not all; method: immunoSEQ multiplex PCR. The sample contains approximately 260,000 clones, about four fifths of which appear only once. The sequenced sample was PBMCs or T cells enriched from blood (not recorded which). The receptor source for this set is a man aged 45 to 65 who had recovered from COVID-19.

This rearrangement joins TRBV6-5 to TRBJ2-1; 7 bases map to TRBD1. The germline V gene encodes CDR1 MNHEY and CDR2 SVGAGI. The CDR3 is made up of 15 amino acids. The junction had 9 bases not matched to a gene; V was cut back by 7 bases and J by 3 bases. The CDR3, as DNA: TGTGCCAGCAAACCACCGGGACAGAGCTACAATGAGCAGTTCTTC. As protein: CASKPPGQSYNEQFF.

This clone was seen just once. This rearrangement joins TRBV6-5 to TRBJ2-1; a possible D gene is TRBD2 (5 bases). Trimming removed 4 bases at V and 7 bases at J, with 14 bases between. CDR1 and CDR2 from the germline V gene are MNHEY and SVGAGI. The CDR3 consists of 14 residues. The CDR3 sequence: CASSFLRGGNEQFF. The CDR3 coding sequence is TGTGCCAGCAGTTTCCTCAGAGGCGGGAATGAGCAGTTCTTC.

The chain is built from TRBV27 and TRBJ1-2; D is possibly TRBD1 (6 bases). V lost 5 bases to trimming and J lost 4 bases, with 11 bases between them. The CDR3 spans 13 residues. Per germline, CDR1 MNHEY and CDR2 SMNVEV (reference sequence). This CDR3 reads CASSPRGGYGYTF. The CDR3 DNA reads TGTGCCAGCAGTCCCAGGGGTGGCTATGGCTACACCTTC.

The chain carries TRBV29-1 and TRBJ2-1, with D maybe TRBD2 (5 bases). CDR1 and CDR2 (germline): SQVTM, ANQGSEA. V was shortened by 5 bases and J by 7 bases, with 18 bases between the two germline ends. The CDR3 totals 14 residues. CDR3 loop: CSVYGGAVRNEQFF. The CDR3, as DNA: TGCAGCGTTTACGGAGGAGCGGTTCGGAATGAGCAGTTCTTC.

The J gene is TRBJ1-6, the V gene TRBV30; weak D call: TRBD1 (6 bases). The germline V gene encodes CDR1 GTSNPN and CDR2 SVGIG (reference sequence). CDR3 length: 16 amino acids. With 2 bases removed from V and 4 bases from J, the gap between germline ends came to 15 bases. CDR3 sequence (DNA): TGTGCCTGGAGTCTATATTTTGGACAGTATAATTCACCCCTCCACTTT. Protein: CAWSLYFGQYNSPLHF.

The V gene is TRBV7-9, the J gene TRBJ1-2, with 8 bases lining up with TRBD1. Germline V gives CDR1 SEHNR, CDR2 FQNEAQ (reference sequence). Trimming cost V 5 bases and J 5 bases; bases outside gene matches: 7. The CDR3 is 14 amino acids. In DNA form, the CDR3 reads TGTGCCAGCAGCACCTTGACAGGGGCATATGGCTACACCTTC. This gives the protein CASSTLTGAYGYTF.

J is TRBJ2-3 and V is TRBV10-1; the D gene is possibly TRBD2 (6 bases). There are 15 residues in the CDR3. Trimming took off 8 bases at V and 1 base at J, with 16 bases between the two ends. Looked up from germline, CDR1 is WNHNN and CDR2 is SYGVQD (reference sequence). In DNA, the CDR3 is TGCGCCAGCGGAGTATCGGGGGAGGGCACAGATACGCAGTATTTT. This sequence encodes CASGVSGEGTDTQYF.

The rearrangement links TRBV19 to TRBJ1-1; D is unclear. With 4 bases removed from V and 3 bases from J, the gap between germline ends came to 12 bases. Germline V CDR1 and CDR2: LNHDA, SQIVND (reference sequence). The CDR3 contains 14 residues. As DNA, the CDR3 is TGTGCCAGTAGTACTCCCCGGCGGGACACTGAAGCTTTCTTT. This gives the protein CASSTPRRDTEAFF.

This clone appeared a few times. The rearrangement joins TRBV24-1 to TRBJ2-1; 9 positions agree with TRBD1. V shed 7 bases, J shed 6 bases, and the junction held 9 bases outside the gene matches. The CDR3 is 15 amino acids. From germline, CDR1 is KGHDR and CDR2 SFDVKD. CDR3 in amino acids: CATRAPGQGTNEQFF. The CDR3 coding sequence is TGTGCCACCAGAGCCCCGGGACAGGGAACCAATGAGCAGTTCTTC.

The rearrangement joins TRBV7-8 to TRBJ2-3; 10 nucleotides match TRBD2. The germline gives CDR1 SGHVS, CDR2 FQNEAQ. V was clipped by 3 bases and J by 3 bases; unmatched bases: 0. CDR3 size: 14 residues. CDR3 sequence: CASSFSGRTDTQYF. The CDR3 DNA follows: TGTGCCAGCAGCTTTAGCGGGAGGACAGATACGCAGTATTTT.

V is TRBV6-5 and J is TRBJ1-4, with D possibly TRBD1 on 6 matching bases. This CDR3 spans 15 amino acids. Germline CDR1 and CDR2: MNHEY and SVGAGI. The V end was cut by 8 bases, the J end by 9 bases, with 22 bases between. CDR3 DNA sequence: TGTGCCAGCCGATTGGGCGGGGGGGCGGAAAAAAAACTGTTTTTT. Its translation is CASRLGGGAEKKLFF.

The chain is built from TRBV10-1 and TRBJ2-6; 9 nucleotides line up with TRBD1. There are 17 residues in the CDR3. V gave up 6 bases and J gave up 0 bases; unmatched junction bases: 6. CDR1 and CDR2 (germline): WNHNN, SYGVQD (reference sequence). The CDR3 region is CASRRQGGTSGANVLTF. The CDR3 nucleotides read TGCGCCAGCAGAAGACAGGGGGGTACCTCTGGGGCCAACGTCCTGACTTTC.

This clone was detected only a few times. The chain carries TRBV7-2 and TRBJ1-2; D gene unclear. The CDR3 sequence is 15 residues long. The V gene's germline CDR1 is SGHTA and CDR2 FQGNSA. V was shortened by 5 bases and J by 3 bases, with 16 bases between the two germline ends. CDR3 bases: TGTGCCAGCAGCCCCGGGAGGGTCCGGGACTATGGCTACACCTTC. Its translation is CASSPGRVRDYGYTF. Complete variable domain (other parts from reference TRBV7-2 and TRBJ1-2): GAGVSQSPSNKVTEKGKDVELRCDPISGHTALYWYRQSLGQGLEFLIYFQGNSAPDKSGLPSDRFSAERTGGSVSTLTIQRTQQEDSAVYLCASSPGRVRDYGYTFGSGTRLTVV.

The gene calls are TRBV9 and TRBJ2-5, with 8 bases aligning to TRBD2. The J segment lost 5 bases and the V segment lost 2 bases, leaving 8 bases of the junction unmatched. CDR3 length equals 15 residues. Germline assignment: CDR1 SGDLS and CDR2 YYNGEE. CDR3 in DNA: TGTGCCAGCAGCGTGGCCGGGGGGGCCTGGGAGACCCAGTACTTC. This encodes CASSVAGGAWETQYF. Full variable domain (missing parts from reference TRBV9 and TRBJ2-5): DSGVTQTPKHLITATGQRVTLRCSPRSGDLSVYWYQQSLDQGLQFLIQYYNGEERAKGNILERFSAQQFPDLHSELNLSSLELGDSALYFCASSVAGGAWETQYFGPGTRLLVL.

V is TRBV5-1 and J is TRBJ2-3; weak D call: TRBD2 (6 bases). Trimming removed 7 bases at V and 2 bases at J, with 14 bases between. CDR1 SGHRS and CDR2 YFSETQ come from the germline V gene. The CDR3 totals 14 residues. The CDR3 DNA sequence: TGCGCCAGCGCCCGACTAGGGAACACAGATACGCAGTATTTT. Translated, it gives CASARLGNTDTQYF.

This clone turned up a few times. The identical CDR3 is also encoded by other nucleotide sequences in the sample. This rearrangement joins TRBV12-3 or TRBV12-4 to TRBJ2-7; D is possibly TRBD1 (5 bases). The CDR3 covers 12 residues. The V gene lost 4 bases and the J gene lost 3 bases, with 7 bases spanning the gap. The CDR3 coding sequence is TGTGCCAGCAGTTCAGACAGCTACGAGCAGTACTTC. Translation gives CASSSDSYEQYF.

The V and J genes are TRBV5-1 and TRBJ2-7, with D uncertain. The CDR3 consists of 15 residues. The V end was cut by 0 bases, the J end by 0 bases, with 10 bases between. Per the germline V gene, CDR1 is SGHRS and CDR2 is YFSETQ. The DNA for the CDR3 is TGCGCCAGCAGCTTGGGAGACATAAGCTCCTACGAGCAGTACTTC. Translated: CASSLGDISSYEQYF.

The V and J genes are TRBV2 and TRBJ1-2; D not resolved. Germline loops: CDR1 SNHLY, CDR2 FYNNEI. V was cut by 6 bases and J by 0 bases, with 11 bases left in between. CDR3 size: 14 residues. The CDR3, as DNA: TGTGCCAGCAGAAAGACATTCGCTAACTATGGCTACACCTTC. As protein: CASRKTFANYGYTF.

Regarding this clone: Because the CDR3 is missing its conserved closing phenylalanine or tryptophan, this is likely a read error. It is unclear where the CDR3 begins or ends on the DNA, so no DNA is shown, and the CDR3 is as TCRdb lists it. This chain connects TRBV10-3 to TRBJ1-2. The CDR3 spans 11 amino acids, including both terminal residues. The germline CDR1 and CDR2 sequences are ENHRY and SYGVKD. The CDR3 region is CAISESGGVQL.

V usage is TRBV9 and J usage is TRBJ1-2; 12 bases are shared with TRBD1. The CDR3 is 16 residues long. Trimming removed 0 bases from V and 7 bases from J; junction bases left unmatched: 7. Germline V gene sequence: CDR1 SGDLS, CDR2 YYNGEE. CDR3 in DNA: TGTGCCAGCAGCGTAGGCGTGGGACAGGGGGCTGGTGGCTACACCTTC. It is translated as CASSVGVGQGAGGYTF.

This clone was counted a few times. The chain couples TRBV19 to TRBJ1-5, with D unclear. From germline, CDR1 is LNHDA and CDR2 SQIVND (reference sequence). This CDR3 is built from 13 residues. Trimming stripped 11 bases from V and 4 bases from J, with 15 bases between. The CDR3 reads CASSVVINQPQHF. The DNA of the CDR3 is TGTGCCTCTTCGGTGGTTATTAATCAGCCCCAGCATTTT.

This rearrangement joins TRBV6-5 to TRBJ2-1, with a possible D match to TRBD1 (6 bases). The CDR3 covers 14 residues. In germline, CDR1 is MNHEY, CDR2 SVGAGI. Trimming removed 0 bases from V and 7 bases from J, with 10 bases in between. CDR3 DNA: TGTGCCAGCAGTTACTCTGCACAGGGTAATGAGCAGTTCTTC. Translated, it gives CASSYSAQGNEQFF.

V usage is TRBV19 and J usage is TRBJ1-5, with TRBD1 identical over 7 bases. V shed 6 bases and J 1 base; nucleotides not matched to a gene: 6. The CDR3 has 15 residues. The germline gives CDR1 LNHDA, CDR2 SQIVND (reference sequence). CDR3 sequence: CASRSTGRSNQPQHF. The CDR3 coding sequence is TGTGCCAGTAGGTCGACAGGGCGGAGCAATCAGCCCCAGCATTTT. Based on the CDR3 plus reference TRBV19 and TRBJ1-5, the full variable domain is DGGITQSPKYLFRKEGQNVTLSCEQNLNHDAMYWYRQDPGQGLRLIYYSQIVNDFQKGDIAEGYSVSREKKESFPLTVTSAQKNPTAFYLCASRSTGRSNQPQHFGDGTRLSIL.

The genes are TRBV23-1 and TRBJ1-3, with no clear D. TRBV23-1 is an open reading frame whose function is uncertain. This CDR3 is 20 amino acids long. V shed 0 bases and J shed 0 bases, with 21 bases lying between them. The CDR3 DNA follows: TGCGCCAGCAGTCAATCTGAACGCGACCTAGGCGCGTTCTCTGGAAACACCATATATTTT. Its protein is CASSQSERDLGAFSGNTIYF.

This clone came up a few times. The rearrangement uses TRBV6-4 and TRBJ1-5, with no clear D. The CDR3 totals 13 residues. The V end lost 5 bases, the J end lost 3 bases, and 8 bases lay between the germline ends. Germline V gives CDR1 MRHNA, CDR2 SNTAGT. CDR3 amino acids: CASSHGINQPQHF. The CDR3 bases are TGTGCCAGCAGTCACGGTATCAATCAGCCCCAGCATTTT.

This chain uses TRBV18 with TRBJ2-1, with 9 bases fitting TRBD1. The CDR3 covers 13 residues. Trimming took 3 bases from V and 7 from J; bases not matched to a gene: 1. CDR1 is KGHSH and CDR2 is LQKENI in the germline V gene. The CDR3 DNA sequence: TGTGCCAGCTCACCGGGACAGGGAAATGAGCAGTTCTTC. This codes for CASSPGQGNEQFF.

This clone occurred once. The V and J genes are TRBV5-1 and TRBJ1-1; 9 bases fit TRBD1. Unmatched junction bases numbered 11, after V lost 5 bases and J lost 3 bases. This CDR3 comprises 16 residues. Germline V gene data show CDR1 as SGHRS and CDR2 as YFSETQ. CDR3 protein: CASSSGTGISYTEAFF. CDR3 DNA sequence: TGCGCCAGCAGTTCCGGGACAGGGATTTCTTACACTGAAGCTTTCTTT.

The chain joins TRBV19 to TRBJ2-5, with 14 bases matching TRBD2. The ends lost 4 bases at V and 4 bases at J; junction bases unmatched: 5. Germline CDR1 reads LNHDA; CDR2 reads SQIVND (reference sequence). This CDR3 has 16 amino acids. The CDR3 sequence is CASSKRLAGGRETQYF. For the CDR3, the DNA is TGTGCCAGTAGTAAGAGACTAGCGGGGGGGAGAGAGACCCAGTACTTC.